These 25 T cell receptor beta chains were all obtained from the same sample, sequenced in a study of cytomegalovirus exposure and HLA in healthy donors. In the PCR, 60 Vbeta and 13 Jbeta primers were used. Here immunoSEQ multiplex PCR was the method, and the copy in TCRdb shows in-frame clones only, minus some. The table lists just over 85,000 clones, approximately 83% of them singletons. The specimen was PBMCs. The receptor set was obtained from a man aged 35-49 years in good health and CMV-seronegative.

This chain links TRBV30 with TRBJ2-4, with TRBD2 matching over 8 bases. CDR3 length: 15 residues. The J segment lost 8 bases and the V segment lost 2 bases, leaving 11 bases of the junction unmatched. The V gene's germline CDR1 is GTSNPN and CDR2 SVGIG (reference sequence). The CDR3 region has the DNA TGTGCCTGGAGTTATGGGGGGACTAGTGGGTACATTCAGTACTTC. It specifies CAWSYGGTSGYIQYF.

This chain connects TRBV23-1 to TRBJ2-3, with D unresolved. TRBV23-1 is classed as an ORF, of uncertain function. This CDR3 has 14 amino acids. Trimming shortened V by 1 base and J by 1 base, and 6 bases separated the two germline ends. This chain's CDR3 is CASSQFPGTDTQYF. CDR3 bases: TGCGCCAGCAGTCAATTTCCAGGCACAGATACGCAGTATTTT.

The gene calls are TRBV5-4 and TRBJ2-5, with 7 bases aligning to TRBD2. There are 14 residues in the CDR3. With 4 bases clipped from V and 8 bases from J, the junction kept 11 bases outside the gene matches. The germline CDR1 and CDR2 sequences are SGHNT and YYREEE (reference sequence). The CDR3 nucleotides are TGTGCCAGCAGCCTTAGCGGGTGGGACGGTACCCAGTACTTC. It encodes CASSLSGWDGTQYF.

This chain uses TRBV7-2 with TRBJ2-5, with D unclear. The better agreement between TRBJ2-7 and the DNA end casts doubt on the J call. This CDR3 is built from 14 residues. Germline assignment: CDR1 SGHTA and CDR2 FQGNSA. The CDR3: CASSLVESSYEQYF. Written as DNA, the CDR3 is TGTGCCAGCAGCTTAGTGGAGAGCTCCTACGAGCAGTACTTC.

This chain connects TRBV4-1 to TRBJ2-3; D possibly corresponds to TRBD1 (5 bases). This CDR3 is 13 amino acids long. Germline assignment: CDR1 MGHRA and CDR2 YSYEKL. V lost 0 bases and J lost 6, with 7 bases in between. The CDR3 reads CASSQEGRDTQYF. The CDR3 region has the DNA TGCGCCAGCAGCCAAGAGGGGCGGGATACGCAGTATTTT.

In DNA form, the CDR3 reads TGTGCCAGCAGAGACCAGTGGACTAGCGGGTCCGAGCAGTACTTC. Translation gives CASRDQWTSGSEQYF. The chain employs TRBV6-5 and TRBJ2-7, with TRBD2 identical over 11 bases. Germline CDR1 is MNHEY and CDR2 is SVGAGI. V gave up 6 bases and J gave up 6 bases; unmatched junction bases: 10. The CDR3 loop spans 15 amino acids.

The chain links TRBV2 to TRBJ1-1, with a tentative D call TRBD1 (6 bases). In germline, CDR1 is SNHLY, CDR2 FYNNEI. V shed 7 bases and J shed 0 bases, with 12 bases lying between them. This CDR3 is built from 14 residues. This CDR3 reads CASIRQDLNTEAFF. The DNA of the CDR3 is TGTGCCAGCATAAGACAGGACCTGAACACTGAAGCTTTCTTT.

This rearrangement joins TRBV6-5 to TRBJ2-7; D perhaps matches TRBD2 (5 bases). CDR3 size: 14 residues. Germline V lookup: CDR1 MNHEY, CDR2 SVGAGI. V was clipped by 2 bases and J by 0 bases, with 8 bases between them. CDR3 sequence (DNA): TGTGCCAGCAGTTACAGTCGGGGCTCCTACGAGCAGTACTTC. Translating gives CASSYSRGSYEQYF.

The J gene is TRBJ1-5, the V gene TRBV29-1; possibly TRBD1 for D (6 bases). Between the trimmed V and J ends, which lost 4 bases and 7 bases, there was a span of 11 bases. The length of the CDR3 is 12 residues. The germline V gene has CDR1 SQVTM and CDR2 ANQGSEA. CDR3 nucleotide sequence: TGCAGCGTTGGGAACAGGGCGCAGCCCCAGCATTTT. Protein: CSVGNRAQPQHF.

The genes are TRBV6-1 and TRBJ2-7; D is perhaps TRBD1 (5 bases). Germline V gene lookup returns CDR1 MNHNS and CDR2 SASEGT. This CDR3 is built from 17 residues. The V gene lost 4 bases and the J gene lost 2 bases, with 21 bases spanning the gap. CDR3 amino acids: CASSVMFIQGSTYEQYF. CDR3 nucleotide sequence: TGTGCCAGCAGTGTTATGTTCATCCAGGGATCAACCTACGAGCAGTACTTC.

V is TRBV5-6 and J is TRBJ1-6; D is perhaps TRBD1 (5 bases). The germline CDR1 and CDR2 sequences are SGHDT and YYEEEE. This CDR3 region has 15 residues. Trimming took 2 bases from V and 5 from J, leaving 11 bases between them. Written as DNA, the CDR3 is TGTGCCAGCAGCTTCGACAGATTAAATAATTCACCCCTCCACTTT. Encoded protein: CASSFDRLNNSPLHF.

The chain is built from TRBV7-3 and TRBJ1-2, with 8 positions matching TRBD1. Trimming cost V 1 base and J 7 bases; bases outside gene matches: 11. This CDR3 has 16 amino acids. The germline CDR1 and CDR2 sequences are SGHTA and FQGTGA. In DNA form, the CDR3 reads TGTGCCAGCAGCTTAAATGGCCCTCAGGGGGCTTCTGGCTACACCTTC. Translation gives CASSLNGPQGASGYTF.

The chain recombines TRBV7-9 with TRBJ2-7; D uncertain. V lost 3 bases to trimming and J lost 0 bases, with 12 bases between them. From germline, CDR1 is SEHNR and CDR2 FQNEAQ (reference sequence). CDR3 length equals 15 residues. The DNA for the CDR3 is TGTGCCAGCAGCTTTGGTCTCCTCAGCTCCTACGAGCAGTACTTC. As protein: CASSFGLLSSYEQYF.

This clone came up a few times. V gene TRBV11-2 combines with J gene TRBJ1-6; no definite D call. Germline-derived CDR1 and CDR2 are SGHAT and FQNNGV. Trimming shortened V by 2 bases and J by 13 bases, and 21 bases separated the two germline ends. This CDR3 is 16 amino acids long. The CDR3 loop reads CASSLFDLARRRPLHF. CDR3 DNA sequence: TGTGCCAGCAGCTTATTCGATTTGGCACGGCGGAGGCCCCTCCACTTT.

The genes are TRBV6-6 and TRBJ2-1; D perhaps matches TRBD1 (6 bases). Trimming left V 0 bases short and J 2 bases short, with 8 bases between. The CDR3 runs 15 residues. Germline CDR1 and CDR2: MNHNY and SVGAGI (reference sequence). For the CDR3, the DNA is TGTGCCAGCAGTTACTCCAGGGGACCCTACAATGAGCAGTTCTTC. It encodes CASSYSRGPYNEQFF.

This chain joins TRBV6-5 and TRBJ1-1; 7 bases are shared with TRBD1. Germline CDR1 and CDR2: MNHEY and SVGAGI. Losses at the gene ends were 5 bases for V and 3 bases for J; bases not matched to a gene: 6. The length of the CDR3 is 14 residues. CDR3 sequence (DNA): TGTGCCAGCAGTCCTCAGGGGGGCTACACTGAAGCTTTCTTT. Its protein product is CASSPQGGYTEAFF.

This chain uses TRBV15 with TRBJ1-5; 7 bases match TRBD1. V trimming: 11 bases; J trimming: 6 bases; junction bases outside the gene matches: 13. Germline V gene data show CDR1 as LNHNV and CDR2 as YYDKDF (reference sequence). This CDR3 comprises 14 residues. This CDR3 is CAATPGQPSQPQHF. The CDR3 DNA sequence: TGTGCCGCCACCCCGGGACAGCCAAGTCAGCCCCAGCATTTT.

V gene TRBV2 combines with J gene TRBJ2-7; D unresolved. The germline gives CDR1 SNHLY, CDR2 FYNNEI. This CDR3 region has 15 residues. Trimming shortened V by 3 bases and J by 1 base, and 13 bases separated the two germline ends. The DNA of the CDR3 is TGTGCCAGCAGTGAGCACTCCCCTCCTTCCTACGAGCAGTACTTC. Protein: CASSEHSPPSYEQYF.

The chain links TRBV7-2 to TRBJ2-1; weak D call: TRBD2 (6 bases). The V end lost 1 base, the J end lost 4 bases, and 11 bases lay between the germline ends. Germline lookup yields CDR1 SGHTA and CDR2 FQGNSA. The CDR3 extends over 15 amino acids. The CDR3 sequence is CASSLGRGIYNEQFF. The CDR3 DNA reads TGTGCCAGCAGCTTAGGGCGGGGTATATACAATGAGCAGTTCTTC.

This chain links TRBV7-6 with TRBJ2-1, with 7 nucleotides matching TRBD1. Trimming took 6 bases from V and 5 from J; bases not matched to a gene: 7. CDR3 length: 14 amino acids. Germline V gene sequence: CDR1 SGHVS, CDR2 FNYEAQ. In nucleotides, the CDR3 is TGTGCCAGCAGTAATGACAGGGTAAACAATGAGCAGTTCTTC. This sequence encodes CASSNDRVNNEQFF. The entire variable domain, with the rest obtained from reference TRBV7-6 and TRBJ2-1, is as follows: GAGVSQSPRYKVTKRGQDVALRCDPISGHVSLYWYRQALGQGPEFLTYFNYEAQQDKSGLPNDRFSAERPEGSISTLTIQRTEQRDSAMYRCASSNDRVNNEQFFGPGTRLTVL.

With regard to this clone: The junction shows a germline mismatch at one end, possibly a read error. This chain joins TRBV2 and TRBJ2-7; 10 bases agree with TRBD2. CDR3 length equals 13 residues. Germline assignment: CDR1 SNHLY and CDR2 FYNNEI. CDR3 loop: CASSKAGGFEQYF. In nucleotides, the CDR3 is TGTGCCAGCAGTAAAGCGGGGGGGTTCGAGCAGTACTTC.

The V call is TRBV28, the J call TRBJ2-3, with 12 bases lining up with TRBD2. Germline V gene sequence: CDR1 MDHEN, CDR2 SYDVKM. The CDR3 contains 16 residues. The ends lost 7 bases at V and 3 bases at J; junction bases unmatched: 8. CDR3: CASTPSLAGGTDTQYF. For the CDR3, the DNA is TGTGCCAGCACCCCGTCGCTAGCGGGGGGGACAGATACGCAGTATTTT.

The DNA of the CDR3 is TGTGCCAGCAGTTACACCATGACAGGGGGTAACTATGGCTACACCTTC. This translates into CASSYTMTGGNYGYTF. This chain joins TRBV6-5 and TRBJ1-2; TRBD1 matches at 9 bases. With V trimmed by 2 bases and J by 1 base, 5 bases remained unmatched. This CDR3 spans 16 amino acids. Germline V gives CDR1 MNHEY, CDR2 SVGAGI.

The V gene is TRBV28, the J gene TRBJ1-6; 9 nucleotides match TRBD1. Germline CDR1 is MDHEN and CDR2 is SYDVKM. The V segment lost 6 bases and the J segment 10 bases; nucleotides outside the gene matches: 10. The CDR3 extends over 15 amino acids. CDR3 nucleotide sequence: TGTGCCAGCAGGACTCCGGGACAGGGTCAATCACCCCTCCACTTT. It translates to CASRTPGQGQSPLHF.

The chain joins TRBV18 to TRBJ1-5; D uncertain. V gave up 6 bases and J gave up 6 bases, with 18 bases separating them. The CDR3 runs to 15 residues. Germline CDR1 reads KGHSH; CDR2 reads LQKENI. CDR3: CASSLDAGSGQPQHF. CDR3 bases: TGTGCCAGCTCCCTAGATGCCGGGAGCGGTCAGCCCCAGCATTTT.